This T cell receptor (beta chain) came from a study of T cells in Graves' hyperthyroidism and ophthalmopathy. The V and J ends lost 8 bases and 0 bases, in that order; junction bases with no gene match: 9. The CDR3 length is 16 residues. CDR1 and CDR2 (germline): GTSNPN, SVGIG (reference sequence). Concerning this clonotype: Its antigen is undetermined.

Findings of the study overall: From stable hyperthyroidism, ophthalmopathy was separated by a 13 V-J model.

It was RNA transcripts that yielded the amplified TCR beta CDR3 regions. RT-PCR in the first round (using the HTBI primer set) targeted the TCR CDR3. TCRdb used MiXCR to reprocess the multiplex PCR reads, holding one entry per CDR3 protein. The repertoire includes roughly 500,000 distinct CDR3 sequences, 14% of them detected once, and around 5.4% sits in the top ten. This receptor was taken from a young woman with Graves' hyperthyroidism that later progressed to Graves' ophthalmopathy. This chain connects TRBV30 to TRBJ1-5, with 11 bases lining up with TRBD1. Sequenced material: blood. DNA of the CDR3: TGTGCCCTCCGGGACAGGGGGAGATATAGCAATCAGCCCCAGCATTTT. It encodes CALRDRGRYSNQPQHF. Supplemented by reference TRBV30 and TRBJ1-5, the full variable domain reads SQTIHQWPATLVQPVGSPLSLECTVEGTSNPNLYWYRQAAGRGLQLLFYSVGIGQISSEVPQNLSASRPQDRQFILSSKKLLLSDSGFYLCALRDRGRYSNQPQHFGDGTRLSIL.